The 11 T cell receptor beta chains below were found in one sample sequenced in a study of cytomegalovirus exposure and HLA in healthy donors. The PCR ran on 60 Vbeta and 13 Jbeta primers. Sequencing was performed with immunoSEQ multiplex PCR; in TCRdb, only in-frame clones are kept and a portion is missing. Here the sample spans more than 200,000 clones, around 70% being singletons. The sample comprised PBMCs. Receptor source: a man in his forties in good health and CMV-seropositive.

This chain connects TRBV4-1 to TRBJ2-7, with TRBD1 matching 8 bases. Germline values: CDR1 MGHRA, CDR2 YSYEKL. V gave up 6 bases and J gave up 7 bases; unmatched junction bases: 17. The CDR3 contains 16 residues. The CDR3 region has the DNA TGCGCCAGCAGTAGCACTACCGGGACAGGTTTAGGGGAGCAGTACTTC. Its translation: CASSSTTGTGLGEQYF.

A remark on this clone: Germline and junction disagree at one end, which may indicate a read error. The genes are TRBV7-9 and TRBJ1-1; D uncertain. CDR3 length equals 12 residues. Germline V gives CDR1 SEHNR, CDR2 FQNEAQ (reference sequence). As DNA, the CDR3 is TGTTCCAGCAGCGCCTCCGGGTCCCAAGCTTTCTTT. Protein product: CSSSASGSQAFF.

The chain couples TRBV10-3 to TRBJ2-5, with 7 bases that match TRBD1. CDR1 ENHRY and CDR2 SYGVKD come from the germline V gene. The ends lost 1 base at V and 3 bases at J; junction bases unmatched: 2. This CDR3 comprises 14 residues. The CDR3 protein is CAISEFQGEETQYF. CDR3 nucleotides: TGTGCCATCAGTGAGTTCCAGGGGGAAGAGACCCAGTACTTC.

The chain uses TRBV28 and TRBJ1-2; D possibly corresponds to TRBD1 (6 bases). Trimming took 7 bases from V and 4 from J, leaving 13 bases between them. Germline CDR1 and CDR2: MDHEN and SYDVKM. The CDR3 has 13 residues. The CDR3 loop is CASITGTPYGYTF. The CDR3 DNA sequence: TGTGCCAGCATCACCGGGACACCCTATGGCTACACCTTC.

The chain couples TRBV5-4 to TRBJ1-4, with a tentative D call TRBD1 (6 bases). The V gene's germline CDR1 is SGHNT and CDR2 YYREEE (reference sequence). The V end lost 3 bases, the J end lost 0 bases, and 12 bases lay between the germline ends. CDR3 length: 16 amino acids. This chain's CDR3 is CASSWGEGATNEKLFF. CDR3 DNA sequence: TGTGCCAGCAGCTGGGGGGAGGGGGCAACTAATGAAAAACTGTTTTTT.

The CDR3 DNA reads as TGCGCCAGCAGCCTTGGAGGGGAGTGGACACCTCATGGCTACACCTTC. It is translated as CASSLGGEWTPHGYTF. The gene calls are TRBV5-1 and TRBJ1-2; D might be TRBD1 (5 bases). CDR3 length equals 16 residues. V shed 4 bases and J shed 6 bases, with 22 bases lying between them. CDR1 SGHRS and CDR2 YFSETQ come from the germline V gene.

The chain has TRBV15 and TRBJ2-1, with 13 positions matching TRBD2. The CDR3 sequence is 16 residues long. Germline assignment: CDR1 LNHNV and CDR2 YYDKDF (reference sequence). Trimming at V came to 1 base and at J to 9 bases, leaving 6 bases not matched to a gene. CDR3 sequence (DNA): TGTGCCACCAGCAGAGCCGGGACTAGCGGGGCGGCTGAGCAGTTCTTC. Residues: CATSRAGTSGAAEQFF.

Points on this clone: Its ends do not fully match the called genes, so a read error is possible. This sequence joins TRBV7-9 and TRBJ2-2; D ambiguous. CDR1 and CDR2 (germline): SEHNR, FQNEAQ (reference sequence). This CDR3 comprises 12 residues. CDR3 residues: CSSSPFTGELFF. The CDR3 DNA reads as TGTTCCAGCAGCCCCTTTACCGGGGAGCTGTTTTTT.

The chain combines TRBV7-9 with TRBJ2-3; D gene unclear. Trimming removed 5 bases from V and 1 base from J, with 19 bases in between. The germline CDR1 and CDR2 sequences are SEHNR and FQNEAQ (reference sequence). The CDR3 is made up of 17 amino acids. The CDR3 spells CASSPVRYTLGTDTQYF. The DNA for the CDR3 is TGTGCCAGCAGCCCGGTACGATACACCCTAGGCACAGATACGCAGTATTTT.

This clone was seen a few times. J is TRBJ1-6 and V is TRBV15, with D perhaps TRBD1 (5 bases). Germline values: CDR1 LNHNV, CDR2 YYDKDF (reference sequence). The V gene lost 1 base and the J gene lost 6 bases, with 13 bases spanning the gap. CDR3 length: 16 residues. Written as DNA, the CDR3 is TGTGCCACCAGCAGAGGTAGCGGGGGGGTTAATTCACCCCTCCACTTT. Its protein product is CATSRGSGGVNSPLHF.

This clone was counted once. The rearrangement uses TRBV7-9 and TRBJ2-5; 8 nucleotides align to TRBD2. This CDR3 spans 17 amino acids. Germline V gene sequence: CDR1 SEHNR, CDR2 FQNEAQ (reference sequence). V trimming: 1 base; J trimming: 2 bases; junction bases outside the gene matches: 9. The CDR3 loop reads CASSLDAGGYLQETQYF. The CDR3 nucleotides are TGTGCCAGCAGCTTAGACGCGGGGGGCTACCTACAAGAGACCCAGTACTTC.